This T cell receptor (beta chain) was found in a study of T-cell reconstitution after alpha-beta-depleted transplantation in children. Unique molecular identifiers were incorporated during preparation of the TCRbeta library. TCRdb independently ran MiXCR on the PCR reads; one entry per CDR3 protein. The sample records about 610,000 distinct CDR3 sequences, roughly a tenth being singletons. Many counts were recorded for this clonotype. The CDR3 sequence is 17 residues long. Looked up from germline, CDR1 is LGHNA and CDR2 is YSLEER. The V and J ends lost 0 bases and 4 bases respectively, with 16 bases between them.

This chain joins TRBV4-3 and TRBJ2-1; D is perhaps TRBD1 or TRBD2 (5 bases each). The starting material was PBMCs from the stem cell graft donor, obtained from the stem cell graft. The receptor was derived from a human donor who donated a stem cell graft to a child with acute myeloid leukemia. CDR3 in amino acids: CASSQDYGGPPYNEQFF. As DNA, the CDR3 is TGCGCCAGCAGCCAAGATTATGGGGGACCTCCGTACAATGAGCAGTTCTTC.